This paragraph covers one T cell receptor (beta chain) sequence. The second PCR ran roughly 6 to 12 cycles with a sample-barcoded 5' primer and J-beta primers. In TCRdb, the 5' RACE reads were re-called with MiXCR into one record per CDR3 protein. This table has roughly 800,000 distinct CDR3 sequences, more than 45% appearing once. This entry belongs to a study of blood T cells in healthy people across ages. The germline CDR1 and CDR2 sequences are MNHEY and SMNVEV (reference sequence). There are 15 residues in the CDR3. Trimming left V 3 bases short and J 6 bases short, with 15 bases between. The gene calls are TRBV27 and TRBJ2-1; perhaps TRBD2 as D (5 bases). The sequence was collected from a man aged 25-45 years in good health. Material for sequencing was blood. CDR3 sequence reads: CASSLGVFTSNEQFF. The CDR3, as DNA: TGTGCCAGCAGTTTGGGAGTTTTTACATCCAATGAGCAGTTCTTC.